The 14 T cell receptor beta chains given below trace back to one sample, sequenced in a study of T cells of healthy individuals. TCRdb reprocessed the 5' RACE reads with MiXCR, giving one entry per CDR3 protein. The repertoire consists of 75,000 to 95,000 distinct CDR3 sequences, with about 5.5% occurring once and the leading ten covering around 6.9%. These receptors were collected from a female donor in good health.

This clonotype was recorded many times. This chain joins TRBV6-4 and TRBJ1-5; no definite D call. This CDR3 contains 14 residues. V was cut by 5 bases and J by 5 bases, with 13 bases left in between. The V gene's germline CDR1 is MRHNA and CDR2 SNTAGT. This CDR3 reads CASSPEALHQPQHF. CDR3 coding DNA: TGTGCCAGCAGTCCCGAGGCCCTACATCAGCCCCAGCATTTT.

This clonotype has a count of ten or more. The CDR3 region is CASSVGGTSIPETQYF. CDR3 coding DNA: TGTGCCAGCAGCGTGGGCGGGACTAGCATACCGGAGACCCAGTACTTC. The chain links TRBV9 to TRBJ2-5; TRBD2 agrees at 9 bases. Germline loops: CDR1 SGDLS, CDR2 YYNGEE. V was pared by 2 bases and J by 5 bases, with 10 bases of the junction left unmatched. This CDR3 is built from 16 residues.

This clonotype appeared many times. The chain is built from TRBV4-2 and TRBJ1-6; TRBD1 matches 8 bases. Germline loops: CDR1 LGHNA, CDR2 YNFKEQ. Trimming cost V 0 bases and J 9 bases; bases outside gene matches: 10. This CDR3 is 17 amino acids long. CDR3 in amino acids: CASSQDNQGASSSPLHF. In DNA, the CDR3 is TGTGCCAGCAGCCAAGATAATCAGGGGGCGAGTAGTTCACCCCTCCACTTT.

This clonotype was seen repeatedly, ten times or more. V usage is TRBV5-1 and J usage is TRBJ2-7; 9 nucleotides agree with TRBD1. Germline V gene sequence: CDR1 SGHRS, CDR2 YFSETQ. CDR3 length equals 17 residues. V lost 4 bases to trimming and J lost 2 bases; unmatched junction nucleotides: 13. This CDR3 reads CASSQTYRGRDAYEQYF. The DNA of the CDR3 is TGCGCCAGCAGCCAAACTTACAGGGGGCGGGACGCCTACGAGCAGTACTTC.

This clonotype was observed many times. This rearrangement joins TRBV5-5 to TRBJ2-7, with D maybe TRBD2 (6 bases). This CDR3 spans 13 amino acids. The germline V gene has CDR1 SGHKS and CDR2 YYEKEE (reference sequence). Trimming cost V 6 bases and J 2 bases, with 12 bases left between them. CDR3 region: CASIGGPTYEQYF. Here the CDR3 DNA reads TGTGCCAGCATCGGGGGACCGACCTACGAGCAGTACTTC.

The J gene is TRBJ2-5, the V gene TRBV29-1, with 13 bases fitting TRBD2. Germline-derived CDR1 and CDR2 are SQVTM and ANQGSEA. This CDR3 region has 14 residues. V shed 7 bases, J shed 6 bases, and the junction held 8 bases outside the gene matches. The CDR3 DNA is TGCAGCGCGGGAGGGACTAGCGGGGAGAAGACCCAGTACTTC. Translated: CSAGGTSGEKTQYF.

Many counts were recorded for this clonotype. The rearrangement uses TRBV28 and TRBJ2-1; 10 positions agree with TRBD2. CDR1 is MDHEN and CDR2 is SYDVKM in the germline V gene. CDR3 length equals 14 residues. The ends lost 10 bases at V and 9 bases at J; junction bases unmatched: 12. In DNA form, the CDR3 reads TGTGCCACCAAGCTAGCGGGAGTAAGGGGTGAGCAGTTCTTC. Its translation is CATKLAGVRGEQFF.

This clonotype was counted ten times or more. This rearrangement joins TRBV29-1 to TRBJ1-3; D not certain. The CDR3 extends over 13 amino acids. The germline gives CDR1 SQVTM, CDR2 ANQGSEA. V lost 7 bases and J lost 0, with 10 bases in between. The CDR3, as DNA: TGCAGCGCCAGCGGAGACTCTGGAAACACCATATATTTT. Translated, it gives CSASGDSGNTIYF.

The chain uses TRBV29-1 and TRBJ1-2; the D is unclear. Germline CDR1 is SQVTM and CDR2 is ANQGSEA. V lost 4 bases and J 7 bases, leaving 4 bases between the germline ends. There are 9 residues in the CDR3. CDR3 bases: TGCAGCGTTGGGGGTGGCTACACCTTC. Translation gives CSVGGGYTF.

The table lists this clonotype with many counts. V is TRBV9 and J is TRBJ2-1, with 12 bases matching TRBD2. The trim removed 0 bases at V and 11 bases at J, leaving 9 bases unmatched. This CDR3 is built from 16 residues. The germline gives CDR1 SGDLS, CDR2 YYNGEE. The CDR3 reads CASSVDGALAGGKQFF. In nucleotides, the CDR3 is TGTGCCAGCAGCGTAGATGGCGCTCTAGCGGGAGGGAAGCAGTTCTTC. The whole variable domain, filled in from reference TRBV9 and TRBJ2-1, reads DSGVTQTPKHLITATGQRVTLRCSPRSGDLSVYWYQQSLDQGLQFLIQYYNGEERAKGNILERFSAQQFPDLHSELNLSSLELGDSALYFCASSVDGALAGGKQFFGPGTRLTVL.

This clonotype was found many times. The chain carries TRBV29-1 and TRBJ1-2; D might be TRBD1 (5 bases). Germline V CDR1 and CDR2: SQVTM, ANQGSEA. This CDR3 contains 12 residues. V lost 5 bases to trimming and J lost 8 bases, with 15 bases between them. The CDR3 here is CSVSGQGVGYTF. For the CDR3, the DNA is TGCAGCGTTTCCGGTCAGGGAGTCGGCTACACCTTC.

This clonotype was seen ten or more times. The gene calls are TRBV4-3 and TRBJ2-7; 8 bases map to TRBD1. V gave up 5 bases and J gave up 5 bases; unmatched junction bases: 5. This CDR3 contains 13 residues. Germline V gives CDR1 LGHNA, CDR2 YSLEER. The CDR3 DNA sequence: TGCGCCAGCAGCAGGACAGGGCTCGACGAGCAGTACTTC. Translating gives CASSRTGLDEQYF.

This clonotype was observed a handful of times. V and J are TRBV6-2 or TRBV6-3 and TRBJ1-2; D is perhaps TRBD1 (6 bases). CDR3 length: 15 residues. Trimming stripped 0 bases from V and 8 bases from J, with 16 bases between. Per germline, CDR1 MNHEY and CDR2 SVGEGT. The CDR3 coding sequence is TGTGCCAGCAGTTACTCGAGAGGGGGGGCAGGCGGCTACACCTTC. This encodes CASSYSRGGAGGYTF.

This rearrangement joins TRBV29-1 to TRBJ1-1; TRBD1 is a possible D gene (6 bases). The CDR3 length is 17 residues. Trimming cost V 6 bases and J 0 bases, with 23 bases left between them. The germline CDR1 and CDR2 sequences are SQVTM and ANQGSEA. The CDR3 protein is CSVGVDTGSLMNTEAFF. DNA of the CDR3: TGCAGCGTAGGCGTAGACACAGGGAGCCTCATGAACACTGAAGCTTTCTTT.